The present T cell receptor beta chain was sequenced within a study of T cell repertoires in ileal Crohn's disease. Regarding the study as a whole: Endoscopic recurrence occurred in every patient whose clonality exceeded 26.8%. Mucosal expansions were suggested to be mainly CD8 T cells.

Sequencing used immunoSEQ multiplex PCR; TCRdb keeps in-frame clones, though not all of them. Among roughly 14,000 clones listed, 70% were seen once. In regard to this clone: Its antigen remains unidentified.

This sequence originates from an adult with Crohn's disease. Sequencing was performed on ileal tissue.

The CDR3 loop is CASSPRPGQGASNEKLFF. CDR3 in DNA: TGTGCCAGCTCACCACGGCCCGGACAGGGGGCTTCTAATGAAAAACTGTTTTTT. The genes are TRBV18 and TRBJ1-4, with 11 bases that match TRBD1. J lost 3 bases, V lost 1 base, and 7 bases had no gene match. Germline CDR1 is KGHSH and CDR2 is LQKENI. This CDR3 has 18 residues.